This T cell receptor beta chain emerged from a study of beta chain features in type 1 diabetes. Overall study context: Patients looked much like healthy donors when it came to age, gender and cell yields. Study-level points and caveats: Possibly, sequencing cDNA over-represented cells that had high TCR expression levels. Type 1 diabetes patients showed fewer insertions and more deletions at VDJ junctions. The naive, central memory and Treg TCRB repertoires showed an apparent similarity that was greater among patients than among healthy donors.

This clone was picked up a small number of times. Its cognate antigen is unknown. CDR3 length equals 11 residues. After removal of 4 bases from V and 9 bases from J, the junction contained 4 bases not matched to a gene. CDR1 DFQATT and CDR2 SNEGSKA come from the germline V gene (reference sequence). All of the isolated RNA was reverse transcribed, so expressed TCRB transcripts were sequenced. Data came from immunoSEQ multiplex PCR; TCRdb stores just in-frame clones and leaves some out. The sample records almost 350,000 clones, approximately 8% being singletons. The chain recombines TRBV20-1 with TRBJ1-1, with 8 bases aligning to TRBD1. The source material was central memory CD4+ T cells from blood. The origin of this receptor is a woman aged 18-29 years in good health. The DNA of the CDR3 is TGCAGTGCTATGACAGGGGAGCAAGCTTTCTTT. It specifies CSAMTGEQAFF.